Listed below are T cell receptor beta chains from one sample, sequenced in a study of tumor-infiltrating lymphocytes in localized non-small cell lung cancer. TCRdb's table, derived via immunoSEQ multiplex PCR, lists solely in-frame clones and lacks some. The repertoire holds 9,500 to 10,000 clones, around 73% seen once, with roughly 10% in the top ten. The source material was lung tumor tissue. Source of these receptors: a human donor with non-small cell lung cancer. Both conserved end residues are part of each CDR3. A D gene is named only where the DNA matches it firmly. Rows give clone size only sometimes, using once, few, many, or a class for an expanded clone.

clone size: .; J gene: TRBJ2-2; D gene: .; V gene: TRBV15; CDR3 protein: CATRDPDTGELFF; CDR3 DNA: TGTGCCACCCGGGATCCGGACACCGGGGAGCTGTTTTTT
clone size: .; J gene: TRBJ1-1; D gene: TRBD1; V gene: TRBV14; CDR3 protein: CASSQPPWTGRAFF; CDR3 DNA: TGTGCCAGCAGTCAACCCCCTTGGACAGGGAGAGCTTTCTTT
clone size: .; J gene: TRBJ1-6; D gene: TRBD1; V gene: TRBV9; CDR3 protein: CASSVRDRGQSPLHF; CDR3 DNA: TGTGCCAGCAGCGTACGGGACAGGGGGCAGTCACCCCTCCACTTT
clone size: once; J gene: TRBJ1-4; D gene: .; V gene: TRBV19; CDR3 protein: CASSLITGTLELFF; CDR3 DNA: TGTGCCAGTAGTCTTATCACGGGGACTTTAGAACTGTTTTTT
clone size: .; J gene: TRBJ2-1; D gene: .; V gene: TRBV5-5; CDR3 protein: CASSLEGSRYNEQFF; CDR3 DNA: TGTGCCAGCAGCTTGGAAGGTAGCAGATACAATGAGCAGTTCTTC
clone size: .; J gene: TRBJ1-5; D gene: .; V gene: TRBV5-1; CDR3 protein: CASSLSGGNQPQHF; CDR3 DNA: TGCGCCAGCAGCTTGTCCGGCGGCAATCAGCCCCAGCATTTT
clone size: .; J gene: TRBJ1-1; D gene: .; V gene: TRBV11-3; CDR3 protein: CASSRLRPAGTEAFF; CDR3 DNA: TGTGCCAGCAGCCGACTGCGTCCGGCCGGGACTGAAGCTTTCTTT
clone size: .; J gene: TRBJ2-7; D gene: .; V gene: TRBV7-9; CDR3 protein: CASSLNGRVQYF; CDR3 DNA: TGTGCCAGCAGCTTAAACGGGCGAGTGCAGTACTTC
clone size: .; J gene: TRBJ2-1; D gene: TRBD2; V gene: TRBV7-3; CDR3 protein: CASSLSSGGAGHNEQFF; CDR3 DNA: TGTGCCAGCAGCTTATCGAGCGGGGGGGCCGGGCACAATGAGCAGTTCTTC
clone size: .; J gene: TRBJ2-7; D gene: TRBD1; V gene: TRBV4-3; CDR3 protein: CASSQVEGTGQGSSYEQYF; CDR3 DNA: TGCGCCAGCAGCCAAGTAGAGGGTACGGGACAGGGATCTTCCTACGAGCAGTACTTC
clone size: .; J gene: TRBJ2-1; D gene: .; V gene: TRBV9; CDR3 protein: CASSGPGFNEQFF; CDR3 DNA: TGTGCCAGCAGCGGACCGGGGTTCAATGAGCAGTTCTTC
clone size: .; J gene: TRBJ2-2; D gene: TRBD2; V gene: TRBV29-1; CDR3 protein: CSVRLAGGPVTGELFF; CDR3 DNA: TGCAGCGTTCGACTAGCGGGAGGGCCGGTCACCGGGGAGCTGTTTTTT
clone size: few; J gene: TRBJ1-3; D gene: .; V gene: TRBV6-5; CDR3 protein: CASTSRGGNTIYF; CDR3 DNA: TGTGCCAGCACCTCCCGGGGAGGTAACACCATATATTTT
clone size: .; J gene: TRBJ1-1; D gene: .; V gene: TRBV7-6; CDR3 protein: CASSLGPNGGGRTEAFF; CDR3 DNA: TGTGCCAGCAGTTTGGGACCCAACGGGGGCGGGAGAACTGAAGCTTTCTTT
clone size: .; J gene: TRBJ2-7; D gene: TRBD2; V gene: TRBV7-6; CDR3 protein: CASSLAASGRQYEQYF; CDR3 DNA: TGTGCCAGCAGCTTAGCGGCTAGCGGGAGGCAGTACGAGCAGTACTTC
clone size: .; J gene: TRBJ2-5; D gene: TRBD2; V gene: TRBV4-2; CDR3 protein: CASSQDGARSGGAGTQYF; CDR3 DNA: TGTGCCAGCAGCCAGGATGGCGCTCGGAGCGGGGGGGCGGGGACCCAGTACTTC
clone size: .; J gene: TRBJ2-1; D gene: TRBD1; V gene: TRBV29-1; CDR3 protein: CSVVSGGRGEQFF; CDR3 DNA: TGCAGCGTTGTTTCAGGGGGCAGGGGGGAGCAGTTCTTC
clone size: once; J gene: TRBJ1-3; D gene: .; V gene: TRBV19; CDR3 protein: CASSMTALSGNTIYF; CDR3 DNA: TGTGCCAGTAGTATGACCGCTCTTTCTGGAAACACCATATATTTT
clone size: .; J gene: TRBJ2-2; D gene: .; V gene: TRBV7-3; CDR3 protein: CASSPSPGQPNTGELFF; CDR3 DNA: TGTGCCAGCAGCCCCTCTCCGGGACAACCGAACACCGGGGAGCTGTTTTTT
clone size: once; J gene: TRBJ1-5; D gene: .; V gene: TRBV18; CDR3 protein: CASSSQTYSNQPQHF; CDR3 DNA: TGTGCCAGCTCCTCACAGACCTATAGCAATCAGCCCCAGCATTTT
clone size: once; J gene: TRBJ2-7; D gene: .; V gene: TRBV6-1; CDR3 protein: CASIGRGMDEQYF; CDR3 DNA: TGTGCCAGCATCGGGAGAGGGATGGACGAGCAGTACTTC
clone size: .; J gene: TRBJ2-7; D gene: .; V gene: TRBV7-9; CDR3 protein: CASSFHRALSEQYF; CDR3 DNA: TGTGCCAGCAGCTTTCACAGGGCCCTTAGCGAGCAGTACTTC
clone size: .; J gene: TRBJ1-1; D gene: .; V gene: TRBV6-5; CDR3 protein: CASGSFGRNTEAFF; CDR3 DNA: TGTGCCAGCGGATCATTCGGACGGAACACTGAAGCTTTCTTT
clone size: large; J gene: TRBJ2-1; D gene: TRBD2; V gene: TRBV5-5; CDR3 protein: CASSLQRETVDEQFF; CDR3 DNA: TGTGCCAGCAGCCTTCAGCGGGAGACAGTAGATGAGCAGTTCTTC
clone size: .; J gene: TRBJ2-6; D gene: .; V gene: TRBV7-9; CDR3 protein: CASSFGAPSGANVLTF; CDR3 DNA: TGTGCCAGCAGCTTTGGGGCGCCCTCTGGGGCCAACGTCCTGACTTTC
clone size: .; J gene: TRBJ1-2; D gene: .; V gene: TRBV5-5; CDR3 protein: CASSLGMGSGYGYTF; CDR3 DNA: TGTGCCAGCAGCTTGGGTATGGGCTCGGGCTATGGCTACACCTTC
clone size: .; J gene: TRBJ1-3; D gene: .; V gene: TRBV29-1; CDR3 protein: CSVEGTSSGNTIYF; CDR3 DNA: TGCAGCGTTGAGGGAACATCGTCTGGAAACACCATATATTTT
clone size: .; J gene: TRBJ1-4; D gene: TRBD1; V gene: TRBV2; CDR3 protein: CASRERGGRSEKLFF; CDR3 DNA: TGTGCCAGCAGAGAGAGAGGGGGCCGTAGTGAAAAACTGTTTTTT
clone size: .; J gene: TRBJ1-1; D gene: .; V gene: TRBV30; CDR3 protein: CAWSPDINTEAFF; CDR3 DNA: TGTGCCTGGAGTCCCGACATAAACACTGAAGCTTTCTTT
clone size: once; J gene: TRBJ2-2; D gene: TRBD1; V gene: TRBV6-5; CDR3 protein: CAYGTGAPGELFF; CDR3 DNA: TGTGCCTATGGGACAGGGGCCCCCGGGGAGCTGTTTTTT